This T cell receptor beta chain was recorded in a study of T cell clonality in common variable immunodeficiency. The method was immunoSEQ multiplex PCR; TCRdb's version includes in-frame clones alone and lacks a portion of them. The sample shows roughly 58,000 clones, none of them appearing just once. Study-wide findings and caveats: Shared TCRbeta clones were fewer between CVID subjects than controls.

This clone was detected only a few times. What it binds is unknown. The CDR3 is cut off 3 residues early in the read; its end comes from the germline J gene. Each donor provided roughly 5 to 8 ml of heparinized whole blood. The germline V gene encodes CDR1 LNHDA and CDR2 SQIVND (reference sequence). The CDR3 is 14 amino acids. Trimming removed 0 bases at V and 5 bases at J, with 8 bases between. Sequencing input: peripheral blood mononuclear cells. The clonotype comes from a person aged 18 to 75 in good health. This sequence joins TRBV19 and TRBJ1-5; D not certain. The part of the CDR3 DNA that was read is TGTGCCAGTAGTATAGAGGCAATGGATCAGCCC. Its protein product is CASSIEAMDQP. The CDR3 as a whole reads CASSIEAMDQPQHF.